The 8 T cell receptor beta chains reported below all come from one sample, sequenced in a study of blood T cell repertoires in COVID-19. Produced via immunoSEQ multiplex PCR; TCRdb's table is partial and in-frame only. The sample lists some 410,000 clones, 88% occurring once. The sample was PBMCs or T cells enriched from blood (not recorded which). These receptors originate from a woman in her 30s with acute COVID-19.

The gene calls are TRBV3-1 (or the pseudogene TRBV3-2) and TRBJ1-2; 9 bases fit TRBD1. The CDR3 spans 14 residues. V gave up 1 base and J gave up 7 bases; unmatched junction bases: 4. Germline lookup yields CDR1 LGHDT and CDR2 YNNKEL (reference sequence). The CDR3 region is CASSQAGTGIGYTF. The CDR3 DNA reads as TGTGCCAGCAGCCAAGCCGGGACAGGGATTGGCTACACCTTC.

The chain is built from TRBV6-5 and TRBJ1-2; D gene ambiguous. V was clipped by 6 bases and J by 6 bases, with 8 bases between them. The CDR3 runs 11 residues. Germline assignment: CDR1 MNHEY and CDR2 SVGAGI. CDR3 residues: CASRALDGYTF. In DNA form, the CDR3 reads TGTGCCAGCAGGGCCTTGGATGGCTACACCTTC.

The V gene is TRBV5-5, the J gene TRBJ1-6, with D hard to call. Germline CDR1 reads SGHKS; CDR2 reads YYEKEE (reference sequence). There are 15 residues in the CDR3. Trimming removed 3 bases from V and 4 bases from J, with 11 bases in between. The CDR3 sequence is CASSYQQIYNSPLHF. DNA for the CDR3: TGTGCCAGCAGCTATCAACAGATTTATAATTCACCCCTCCACTTT.

This rearrangement joins TRBV4-1 to TRBJ1-1; no clear D gene. The CDR3 extends over 15 amino acids. V shed 0 bases and J shed 1 base, with 9 bases lying between them. Germline V gene sequence: CDR1 MGHRA, CDR2 YSYEKL. CDR3 residues: CASSQDLWRNTEAFF. In DNA form, the CDR3 reads TGCGCCAGCAGCCAAGATCTTTGGAGGAACACTGAAGCTTTCTTT.

This chain links TRBV11-2 with TRBJ2-1; tentative D call: TRBD1 (5 bases). The germline V gene has CDR1 SGHAT and CDR2 FQNNGV. The CDR3 extends over 11 amino acids. Trimming shortened V by 2 bases and J by 16 bases, and 12 bases separated the two germline ends. CDR3 nucleotides: TGTGCCAGCAGCTTATCAGGGATACTCTTCTTC. It is translated as CASSLSGILFF.

V usage is TRBV7-2 and J usage is TRBJ2-7, with a tentative D call TRBD1 (5 bases). Germline-derived CDR1 and CDR2 are SGHTA and FQGNSA. The V end lost 5 bases, the J end lost 5 bases, and 16 bases lay between the germline ends. The CDR3 is 14 amino acids. In DNA form, the CDR3 reads TGTGCCAGCAGCCAGGGTCTAGGTCTCCACGAGCAGTACTTC. Amino acids: CASSQGLGLHEQYF.

This chain links TRBV4-1 with TRBJ2-3, with 10 bases matching TRBD2. CDR3 length: 16 amino acids. The V segment lost 0 bases and the J segment 2 bases; nucleotides outside the gene matches: 2. Germline CDR1 is MGHRA and CDR2 is YSYEKL. This CDR3 reads CASSQDLAGVTDTQYF. CDR3 DNA sequence: TGCGCCAGCAGCCAAGATCTAGCGGGGGTCACAGATACGCAGTATTTT.

The chain has TRBV7-2 and TRBJ1-2, with 7 bases identical to TRBD1. CDR1 and CDR2 (germline): SGHTA, FQGNSA. The CDR3 contains 15 residues. V was pared by 5 bases and J by 8 bases, with 14 bases of the junction left unmatched. The CDR3 loop reads CASSRTGEPMGGYTF. Written as DNA, the CDR3 is TGTGCCAGCAGCCGTACAGGGGAACCGATGGGGGGCTACACCTTC.